Presented here are 14 T cell receptor beta chains from one specimen sequenced in a study of blood T cell repertoires in COVID-19. The table came from immunoSEQ multiplex PCR; TCRdb's copy has only in-frame clones and leaves some out. The sample carries 150,000 to 200,000 clones, around 85% recorded once. Input material: peripheral blood. The receptors originated from a man aged 45-65 years with active or convalescent COVID-19.

This chain links TRBV30 with TRBJ1-2, with D perhaps matching TRBD1 (6 bases). Trimming left V 3 bases short and J 6 bases short, with 14 bases between. The CDR3 covers 13 residues. The V gene's germline CDR1 is GTSNPN and CDR2 SVGIG (reference sequence). The CDR3, as DNA: TGTGCCTGGAGGCGCAGGGGAATTGATGGCTACACCTTC. Translating gives CAWRRRGIDGYTF.

This chain links TRBV13 with TRBJ2-1; TRBD1 aligns across 8 bases. The junction had 5 bases not matched to a gene; V was cut back by 3 bases and J by 4 bases. CDR1 PRHDT and CDR2 FYEKMQ come from the germline V gene (reference sequence). The CDR3 is 15 residues long. CDR3 nucleotide sequence: TGTGCCAGCAGCTTCAGGGACAGGCCATACAATGAGCAGTTCTTC. Translation: CASSFRDRPYNEQFF.

The rearrangement joins TRBV18 to TRBJ2-7; D not resolved. CDR1 KGHSH and CDR2 LQKENI come from the germline V gene. This CDR3 comprises 13 residues. V lost 0 bases, J lost 2 bases, and 5 bases lay in between. The CDR3: CASSPPAAYEQYF. In nucleotides, the CDR3 is TGTGCCAGCTCACCACCGGCGGCCTACGAGCAGTACTTC.

V gene TRBV24-1 combines with J gene TRBJ1-5, with 9 bases that match TRBD1. Germline V lookup: CDR1 KGHDR, CDR2 SFDVKD. This CDR3 spans 16 amino acids. V dropped 2 bases and J dropped 6; count of bases not matched to a gene: 7. Here the CDR3 DNA reads TGTGCCACCAGTGATTCAGGGACAGGGATGCGTCAGCCCCAGCATTTT. It encodes CATSDSGTGMRQPQHF.

J is TRBJ2-2 and V is TRBV11-3; a weak D match, TRBD1 (5 bases). Per germline, CDR1 SGHNT and CDR2 YENEEA. Trimming removed 3 bases at V and 3 bases at J, with 8 bases between. The CDR3 is 14 amino acids. CDR3 sequence reads: CASSLGPYTGELFF. CDR3 bases: TGTGCCAGCAGCTTGGGGCCCTACACCGGGGAGCTGTTTTTT.

This clone was seen more than once but under ten times. The rearrangement links TRBV19 to TRBJ2-1; D ambiguous. The V end lost 8 bases, the J end lost 8 bases, and 10 bases lay between the germline ends. Per germline, CDR1 LNHDA and CDR2 SQIVND (reference sequence). The CDR3 length is 11 residues. DNA of the CDR3: TGTGCCAGTTCCAAACTGGATGAGCAGTTCTTC. It encodes CASSKLDEQFF.

The gene calls are TRBV27 and TRBJ1-2, with D maybe TRBD1 (5 bases). Looked up from germline, CDR1 is MNHEY and CDR2 is SMNVEV (reference sequence). The CDR3 contains 17 residues. The germline V and J ends were trimmed by 5 bases and 3 bases, with 22 bases remaining between them. The CDR3 here is CASSLSSGDSSHYGYTF. The CDR3 DNA is TGTGCCAGCAGTCTCTCCTCCGGGGACTCATCTCACTATGGCTACACCTTC.

This clone was observed a handful of times. This chain links TRBV2 with TRBJ1-2; 7 positions match TRBD1. The germline V gene encodes CDR1 SNHLY and CDR2 FYNNEI. The CDR3 is 13 amino acids. The J segment lost 8 bases and the V segment lost 8 bases, leaving 11 bases of the junction unmatched. Here the CDR3 DNA reads TGTGCCAGCCTGACAGGGCACATCGGGGGCTACACCTTC. Protein product: CASLTGHIGGYTF.

CDR3 coding DNA: TGTGCCAGCCGCGGGTTTTGGGAGAAGGTTGGAGGAAACACCATATATTTT. It is translated as CASRGFWEKVGGNTIYF. The V gene is TRBV19, the J gene TRBJ1-3; D is unresolved. Deletions cut 9 bases from V and 4 bases from J, with 25 bases between. This CDR3 has 17 amino acids. Germline V CDR1 and CDR2: LNHDA, SQIVND (reference sequence).

The genes are TRBV7-2 and TRBJ1-2; perhaps TRBD1 as D (5 bases). The CDR3 contains 15 residues. Trimming pared 6 bases from V and 4 bases from J, leaving 18 bases between. Germline V gene data show CDR1 as SGHTA and CDR2 as FQGNSA. CDR3 DNA: TGTGCCAGCAGTTATTCGGGGGTAGATGGCTATGGCTACACCTTC. It is translated as CASSYSGVDGYGYTF.

This chain uses TRBV12-3 or TRBV12-4 with TRBJ1-1, with a weak D call TRBD1 (6 bases). Trimming removed 5 bases from V and 6 bases from J, with 10 bases in between. The CDR3 is 12 amino acids. The CDR3 DNA sequence: TGTGCCAGCAGTGCAGGGGTTCCTGAAGCTTTCTTT. This sequence encodes CASSAGVPEAFF.

The rearrangement joins TRBV7-2 to TRBJ2-1, with TRBD2 as a possible D gene (6 bases). V gave up 5 bases and J gave up 12 bases, with 14 bases separating them. Germline values: CDR1 SGHTA, CDR2 FQGNSA. The CDR3 loop spans 12 amino acids. Here the CDR3 DNA reads TGTGCCAGCAGCGTGACCGTAGCGGCGCAGTTCTTC. Translation: CASSVTVAAQFF.

V and J are TRBV6-5 and TRBJ1-1, with 7 bases identical to TRBD1. V trimming: 6 bases; J trimming: 6 bases; junction bases outside the gene matches: 13. The V gene's germline CDR1 is MNHEY and CDR2 SVGAGI. The CDR3 has 15 residues. The CDR3 nucleotides are TGTGCCAGCAGAGGCGGACAGGCGGCGAGGTCTGAAGCTTTCTTT. Amino acids: CASRGGQAARSEAFF.

J is TRBJ1-1 and V is TRBV28; TRBD1 agrees at 7 bases. This CDR3 contains 13 residues. Germline V gene data show CDR1 as MDHEN and CDR2 as SYDVKM. V lost 8 bases and J lost 0; bases outside the gene matches: 3. The DNA of the CDR3 is TGTGCCAGCGGGGACAGCATGAACACTGAAGCTTTCTTT. It encodes CASGDSMNTEAFF. Full variable domain (remainder filled in from reference TRBV28 and TRBJ1-1): DVKVTQSSRYLVKRTGEKVFLECVQDMDHENMFWYRQDPGLGLRLIYFSYDVKMKEKGDIPEGYSVSREKKERFSLILESASTNQTSMYLCASGDSMNTEAFFGQGTRLTVV.